The TCR beta chain under discussion was sequenced for a study of OX40 agonist ivuxolimab in advanced cancers. Sequenced by immunoSEQ multiplex PCR; TCRdb stores in-frame clones only, minus some. The sample records 75,000 to 80,000 clones, over 85% being singletons. The CDR3 length is 15 residues. The germline CDR1 and CDR2 sequences are SGHTA and FQGTGA. V gave up 2 bases and J gave up 4 bases; unmatched junction bases: 4. The sample here was CD4+ or CD8+ T cells sorted from blood, taken in a trial of the OX40 agonist ivuxolimab. The rearrangement links TRBV7-3 to TRBJ2-7, with 11 bases fitting TRBD2. This receptor was identified in an adult with an advanced solid tumor such as melanoma, head and neck, liver or kidney cancer. CDR3 DNA sequence: TGTGCCAGCAGCTTACGGGGGACTAGCGGATACGAGCAGTACTTC. Residues: CASSLRGTSGYEQYF. The full variable domain, rest sourced from reference TRBV7-3 and TRBJ2-7, is GAGVSQTPSNKVTEKGKYVELRCDPISGHTALYWYRQSLGQGPEFLIYFQGTGAADDSGLPNDRFFAVRPEGSVSTLKIQRTERGDSAVYLCASSLRGTSGYEQYFGPGTRLTVT.